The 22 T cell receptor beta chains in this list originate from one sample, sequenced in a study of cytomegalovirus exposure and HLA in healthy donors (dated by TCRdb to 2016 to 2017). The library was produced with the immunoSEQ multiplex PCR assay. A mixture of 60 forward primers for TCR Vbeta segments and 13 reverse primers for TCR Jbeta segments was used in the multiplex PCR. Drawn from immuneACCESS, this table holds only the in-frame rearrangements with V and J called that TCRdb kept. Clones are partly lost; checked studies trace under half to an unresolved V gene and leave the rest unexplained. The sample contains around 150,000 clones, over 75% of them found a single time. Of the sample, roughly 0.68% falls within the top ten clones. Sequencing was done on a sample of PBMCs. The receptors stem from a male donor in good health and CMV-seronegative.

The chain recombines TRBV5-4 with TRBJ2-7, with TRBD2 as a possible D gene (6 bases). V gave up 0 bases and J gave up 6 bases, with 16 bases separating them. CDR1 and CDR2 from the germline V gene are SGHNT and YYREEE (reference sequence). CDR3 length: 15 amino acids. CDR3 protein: CASSLGKTRRGEQYF. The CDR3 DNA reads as TGTGCCAGCAGCTTGGGCAAGACTCGGCGGGGCGAGCAGTACTTC.

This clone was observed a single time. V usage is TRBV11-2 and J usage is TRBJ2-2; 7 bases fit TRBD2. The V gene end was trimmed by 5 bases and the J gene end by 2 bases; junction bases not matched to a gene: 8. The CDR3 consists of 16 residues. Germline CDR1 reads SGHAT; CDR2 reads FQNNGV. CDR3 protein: CASSPRSGPNTGELFF. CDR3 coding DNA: TGTGCCAGCAGCCCTCGTAGCGGGCCCAACACCGGGGAGCTGTTTTTT. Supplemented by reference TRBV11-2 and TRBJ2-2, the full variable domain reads EAGVAQSPRYKIIEKRQSVAFWCNPISGHATLYWYQQILGQGPKLLIQFQNNGVVDDSQLPKDRFSAERLKGVDSTLKIQPAKLEDSAVYLCASSPRSGPNTGELFFGEGSRLTVL.

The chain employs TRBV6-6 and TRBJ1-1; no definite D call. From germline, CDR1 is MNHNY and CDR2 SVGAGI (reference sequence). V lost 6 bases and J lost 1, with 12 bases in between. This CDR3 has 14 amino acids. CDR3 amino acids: CASSLISGNTEAFF. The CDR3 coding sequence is TGTGCCAGCAGCCTTATTTCAGGGAACACTGAAGCTTTCTTT.

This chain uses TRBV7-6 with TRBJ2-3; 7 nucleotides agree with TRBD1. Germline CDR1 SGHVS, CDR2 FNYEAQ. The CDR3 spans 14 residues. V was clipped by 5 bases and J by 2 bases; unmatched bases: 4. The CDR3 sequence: CASSRQGYTDTQYF. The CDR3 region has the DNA TGTGCCAGCAGCCGACAGGGCTACACAGATACGCAGTATTTT.

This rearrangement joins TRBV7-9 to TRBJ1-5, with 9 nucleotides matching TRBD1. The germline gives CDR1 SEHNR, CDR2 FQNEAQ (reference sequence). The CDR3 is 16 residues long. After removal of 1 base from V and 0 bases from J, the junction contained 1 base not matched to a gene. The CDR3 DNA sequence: TGTGCCAGCAGCTTAGGGACAGGGGATAGCAATCAGCCCCAGCATTTT. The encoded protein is CASSLGTGDSNQPQHF.

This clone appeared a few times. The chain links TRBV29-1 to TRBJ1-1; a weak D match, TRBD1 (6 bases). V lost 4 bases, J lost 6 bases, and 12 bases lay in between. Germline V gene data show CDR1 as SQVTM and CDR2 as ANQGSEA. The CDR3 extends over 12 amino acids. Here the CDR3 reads CSVGGTTAEAFF. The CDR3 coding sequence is TGCAGCGTTGGAGGGACAACCGCTGAAGCTTTCTTT.

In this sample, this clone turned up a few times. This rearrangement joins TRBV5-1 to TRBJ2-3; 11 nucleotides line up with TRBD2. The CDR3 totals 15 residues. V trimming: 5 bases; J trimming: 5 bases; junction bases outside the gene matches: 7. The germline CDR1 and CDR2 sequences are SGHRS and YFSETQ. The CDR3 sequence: CASSPLAGVGDTQYF. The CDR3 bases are TGCGCCAGCAGTCCACTAGCGGGGGTGGGAGATACGCAGTATTTT.

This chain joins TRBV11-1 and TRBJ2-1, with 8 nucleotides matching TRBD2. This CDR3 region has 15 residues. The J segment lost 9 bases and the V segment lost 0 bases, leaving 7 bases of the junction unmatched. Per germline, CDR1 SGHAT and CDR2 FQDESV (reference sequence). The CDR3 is CASSLAERGGPEQFF. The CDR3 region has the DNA TGTGCCAGCAGCTTAGCTGAACGGGGGGGCCCTGAGCAGTTCTTC.

DNA for the CDR3: TGCGCCAGCAGCTTGGTCACAGGGGGTAGAACCGGGGAGCTGTTTTTT. Translation: CASSLVTGGRTGELFF. This chain connects TRBV5-1 to TRBJ2-2; 8 nucleotides align to TRBD1. Losses at the gene ends were 0 bases for V and 5 bases for J; bases not matched to a gene: 6. The CDR3 spans 16 residues. Germline V lookup: CDR1 SGHRS, CDR2 YFSETQ. The full variable domain, its missing parts supplied by reference TRBV5-1 and TRBJ2-2, is KAGVTQTPRYLIKTRGQQVTLSCSPISGHRSVSWYQQTPGQGLQFLFEYFSETQRNKGNFPGRFSGRQFSNSRSEMNVSTLELGDSALYLCASSLVTGGRTGELFFGEGSRLTVL.

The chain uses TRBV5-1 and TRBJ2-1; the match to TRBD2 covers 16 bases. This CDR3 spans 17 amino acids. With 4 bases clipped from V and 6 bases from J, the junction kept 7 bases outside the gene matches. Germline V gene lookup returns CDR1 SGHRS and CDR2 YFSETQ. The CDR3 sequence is CASSPEGLAGGLNEQFF. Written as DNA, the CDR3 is TGCGCCAGCAGCCCGGAGGGACTAGCGGGGGGGCTCAATGAGCAGTTCTTC.

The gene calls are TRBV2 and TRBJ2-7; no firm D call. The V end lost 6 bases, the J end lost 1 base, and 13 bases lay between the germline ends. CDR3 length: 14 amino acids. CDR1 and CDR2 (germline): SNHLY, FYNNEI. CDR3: CASRDITESYEQYF. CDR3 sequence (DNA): TGTGCCAGCAGGGATATTACAGAGTCCTACGAGCAGTACTTC. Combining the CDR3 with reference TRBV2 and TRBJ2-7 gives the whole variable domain EPEVTQTPSHQVTQMGQEVILRCVPISNHLYFYWYRQILGQKVEFLVSFYNNEISEKSEIFDDQFSVERPDGSNFTLKIRSTKLEDSAMYFCASRDITESYEQYFGPGTRLTVT.

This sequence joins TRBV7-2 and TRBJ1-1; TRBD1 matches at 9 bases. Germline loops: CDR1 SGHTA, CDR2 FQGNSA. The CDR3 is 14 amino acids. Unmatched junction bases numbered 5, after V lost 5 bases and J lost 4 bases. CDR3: CASSPLDRGTEAFF. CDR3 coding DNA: TGTGCCAGCAGCCCCTTGGACAGGGGCACTGAAGCTTTCTTT.

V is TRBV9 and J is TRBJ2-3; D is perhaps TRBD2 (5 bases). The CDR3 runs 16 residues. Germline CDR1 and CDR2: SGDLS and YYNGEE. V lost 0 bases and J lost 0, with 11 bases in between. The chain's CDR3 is CASSVAAGDSTDTQYF. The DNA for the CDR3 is TGTGCCAGCAGCGTAGCTGCCGGGGATAGCACAGATACGCAGTATTTT.

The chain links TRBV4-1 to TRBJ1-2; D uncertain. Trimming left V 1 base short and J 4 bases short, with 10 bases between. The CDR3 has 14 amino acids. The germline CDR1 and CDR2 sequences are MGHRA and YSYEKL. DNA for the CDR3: TGCGCCAGCAGCCAAGTAGGAGGGTTCTATGGCTACACCTTC. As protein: CASSQVGGFYGYTF.

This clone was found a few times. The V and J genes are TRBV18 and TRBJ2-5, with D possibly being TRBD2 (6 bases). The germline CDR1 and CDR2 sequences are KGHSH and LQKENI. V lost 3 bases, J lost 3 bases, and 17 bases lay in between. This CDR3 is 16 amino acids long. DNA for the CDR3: TGTGCCAGCTCACCCCAGTGGGGGGAATCGGAAGAGACCCAGTACTTC. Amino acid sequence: CASSPQWGESEETQYF. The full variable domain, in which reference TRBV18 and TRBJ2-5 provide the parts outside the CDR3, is NAGVMQNPRHLVRRRGQEARLRCSPMKGHSHVYWYRQLPEEGLKFMVYLQKENIIDESGMPKERFSAEFPKEGPSILRIQQVVRGDSAAYFCASSPQWGESEETQYFGPGTRLLVL.

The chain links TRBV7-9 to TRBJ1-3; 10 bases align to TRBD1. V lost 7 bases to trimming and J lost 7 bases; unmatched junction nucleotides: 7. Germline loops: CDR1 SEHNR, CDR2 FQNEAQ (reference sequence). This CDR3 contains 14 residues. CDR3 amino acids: CASTRDRGPNTIYF. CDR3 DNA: TGTGCCAGCACACGGGACAGGGGTCCGAACACCATATATTTT.

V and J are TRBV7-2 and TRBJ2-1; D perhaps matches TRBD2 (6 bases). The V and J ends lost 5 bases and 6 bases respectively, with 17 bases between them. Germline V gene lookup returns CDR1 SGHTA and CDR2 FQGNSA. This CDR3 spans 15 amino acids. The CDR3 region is CASSTQEGRGNEQFF. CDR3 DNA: TGTGCCAGCAGCACCCAGGAGGGAAGAGGCAATGAGCAGTTCTTC.

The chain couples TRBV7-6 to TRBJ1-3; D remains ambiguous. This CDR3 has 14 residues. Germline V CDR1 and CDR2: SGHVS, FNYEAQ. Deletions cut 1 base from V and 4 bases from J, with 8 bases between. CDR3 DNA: TGTGCCAGCAGCTTAGGTGCAGGAGGAAACACCATATATTTT. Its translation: CASSLGAGGNTIYF.

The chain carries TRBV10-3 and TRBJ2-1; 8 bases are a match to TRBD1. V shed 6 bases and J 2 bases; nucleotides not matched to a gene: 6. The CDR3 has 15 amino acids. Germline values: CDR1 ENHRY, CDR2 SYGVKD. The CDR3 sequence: CAIRVTGQAYNEQFF. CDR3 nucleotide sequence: TGTGCCATCAGGGTGACGGGACAGGCCTACAATGAGCAGTTCTTC.

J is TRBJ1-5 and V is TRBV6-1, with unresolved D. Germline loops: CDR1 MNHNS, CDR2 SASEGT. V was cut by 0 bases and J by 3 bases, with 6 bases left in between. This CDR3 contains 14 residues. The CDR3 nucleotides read TGTGCCAGCAGTGAAGCGACTCTCAATCAGCCCCAGCATTTT. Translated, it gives CASSEATLNQPQHF.

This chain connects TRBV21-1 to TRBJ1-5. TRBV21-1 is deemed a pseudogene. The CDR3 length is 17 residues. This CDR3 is CASSKDGGAPSNQPQHF. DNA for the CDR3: TGTGCCAGCAGCAAAGATGGAGGGGCGCCGAGCAATCAGCCCCAGCATTTT.

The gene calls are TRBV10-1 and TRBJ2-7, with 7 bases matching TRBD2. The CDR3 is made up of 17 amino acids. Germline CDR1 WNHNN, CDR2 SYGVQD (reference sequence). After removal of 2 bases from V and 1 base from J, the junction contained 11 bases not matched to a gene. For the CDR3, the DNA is TGCGCCAGCAGTGAGGGTCAACCGGGACTATCTTCCTACGAGCAGTACTTC. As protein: CASSEGQPGLSSYEQYF.